This is a list of T cell receptor beta chains from one sample in a study of blood T cell repertoires in COVID-19. The protocol was immunoSEQ multiplex PCR, while the TCRdb copy is restricted to in-frame clones and leaves out a portion. The profile shows some 120,000 clones, about 80% of them singletons. The sample taken for sequencing was peripheral blood. The receptors here all came from a woman aged 50 to 60 with acute or convalescent COVID-19. The CDR3 runs from the conserved cysteine through the conserved F or W. The order of the fields is CDR3 length, V gene, D gene, J gene, clone size, CDR3 protein, CDR3 DNA. D genes are given only for firm matches. The size field is filled for only some rows; it gives once, few, many or a size class.

>16|TRBV3-1/TRBV3-2|TRBD2|TRBJ2-1|-
CASSQGRTSGSHEQFF
TGTGCCAGCAGCCAAGGAAGGACTAGCGGGAGCCATGAGCAGTTCTTC
>13|TRBV27|TRBD1|TRBJ1-6|-
CASRGQEDSPLHF
TGTGCCAGCAGGGGACAGGAGGATTCACCCCTCCACTTT
>13|TRBV29-1|-|TRBJ2-7|-
CSVEDLGRGEQYF
TGCAGCGTTGAAGATCTCGGTCGGGGCGAGCAGTACTTC
>13|TRBV29-1|-|TRBJ1-4|-
CSVEVNTAEKLFF
TGCAGCGTTGAAGTTAACACCGCCGAAAAACTGTTTTTT
>14|TRBV2|-|TRBJ2-7|once
CASSEQGSSYEQYF
TGTGCCAGCAGTGAACAGGGAAGCTCCTACGAGCAGTACTTC
>15|TRBV19|-|TRBJ2-6|-
CASSIGGAGANVLTF
TGTGCCAGTAGTATAGGGGGAGCTGGGGCCAACGTCCTGACTTTC
>17|TRBV5-1|TRBD2|TRBJ2-1|-
CASSPYLGGRIYNEQFF
TGCGCCAGCAGCCCCTACTTGGGCGGGAGGATCTACAATGAGCAGTTCTTC
>13|TRBV5-1|TRBD2|TRBJ2-1|-
CASTSGGKNEQFF
TGCGCCAGTACCTCGGGGGGAAAAAATGAGCAGTTCTTC
>13|TRBV6-1|-|TRBJ1-6|-
CATGPREDSPLHF
TGTGCCACCGGCCCTCGCGAGGATTCACCCCTCCACTTT
>13|TRBV12-3/TRBV12-4|-|TRBJ1-5|-
CASSMRVRQPQHF
TGTGCCAGCAGTATGAGGGTACGGCAGCCCCAGCATTTT
>12|TRBV2|-|TRBJ2-7|-
CASSEALQGGHF
TGTGCCAGCAGTGAAGCGCTTCAGGGAGGTCACTTT
>10|TRBV2|-|TRBJ2-5|-
CASGGETQYF
TGTGCCAGCGGAGGGGAGACCCAGTACTTC
>15|TRBV28|-|TRBJ1-5|-
CASSLGGTLFGTQHF
TGTGCCAGCAGCCTCGGCGGAACGCTCTTCGGCACCCAGCATTTT
>15|TRBV15|TRBD2|TRBJ2-6|-
CATSRRGAGANVLTF
TGTGCCACCAGCAGACGGGGGGCTGGGGCCAACGTCCTGACTTTC
>16|TRBV13|-|TRBJ1-6|-
CASSLKRVSYNSPLHF
TGTGCCAGCAGCTTAAAGAGGGTCTCCTATAATTCACCCCTCCACTTT
>13|TRBV5-4|-|TRBJ1-2|-
CASSSGRDYGYTF
TGTGCCAGCAGCAGCGGGAGGGACTATGGCTACACCTTC
>12|TRBV5-4|TRBD1|TRBJ2-1|-
CASSSDRGGQFF
TGTGCCAGCAGCTCAGACAGGGGGGGGCAGTTCTTC
>14|TRBV2|-|TRBJ1-5|-
CASRPGGSNQPQHF
TGTGCCAGCCGGCCCGGGGGTAGCAATCAGCCCCAGCATTTT
>14|TRBV9|TRBD2|TRBJ2-7|few
CASSVGLASYEQYF
TGTGCCAGCAGCGTAGGACTAGCTTCCTACGAGCAGTACTTC
>14|TRBV4-1|-|TRBJ1-5|few
CASSQNPAGLTQHF
TGCGCCAGCAGCCAAAATCCCGCGGGCTTGACCCAGCATTTT
>12|TRBV6-5|-|TRBJ2-7|-
CASSTSGAKQYF
TGTGCCAGCAGTACCTCAGGGGCAAAGCAGTACTTC
>13|TRBV3-1/TRBV3-2|-|TRBJ2-2|-
CASSLVEAGELFF
TGTGCCAGCAGCCTCGTCGAGGCCGGGGAGCTGTTTTTT
>16|TRBV10-2|TRBD2|TRBJ2-7|medium-sized
CASRDPGGSFTYEQYF
TGCGCCAGCAGGGACCCCGGGGGGTCCTTTACCTACGAGCAGTACTTC
>14|TRBV5-1|-|TRBJ2-3|-
CASSADSSGDTQYF
TGCGCCAGCAGCGCTGACTCGAGTGGAGATACGCAGTATTTT
>21|TRBV5-1|TRBD1|TRBJ1-1|-
CASSLPSAGGASPYSGTEAFF
TGCGCCAGCAGCTTGCCCTCCGCAGGGGGCGCATCTCCCTATAGTGGCACTGAAGCTTTCTTT
>15|TRBV7-3|-|TRBJ2-2|-
CASSLFGENTGELFF
TGTGCCAGCAGCTTATTCGGGGAGAACACCGGGGAGCTGTTTTTT
>14|TRBV27|-|TRBJ1-1|once
CASSWGGSDTEAFF
TGTGCCAGCAGTTGGGGAGGGTCGGACACTGAAGCTTTCTTT
>14|TRBV6-5|-|TRBJ1-3|-
CASRQQGSGNTIYF
TGTGCCAGCAGGCAACAGGGCTCTGGAAACACCATATATTTT
>14|TRBV28|-|TRBJ1-4|few
CASRVQGGNEKLFF
TGTGCCAGCAGAGTCCAGGGCGGTAATGAAAAACTGTTTTTT
>13|TRBV7-8|TRBD1|TRBJ2-7|-
CASTWTGGYEQYF
TGTGCCAGCACCTGGACAGGGGGCTACGAGCAGTACTTC
>14|TRBV5-1|-|TRBJ1-2|-
CASRGQGKHYGYTF
TGCGCCAGCAGGGGTCAGGGGAAGCACTATGGCTACACCTTC
>16|TRBV3-1/TRBV3-2|TRBD1|TRBJ2-5|-
CASSLRGQGGRETQYF
TGTGCCAGCAGCCTCCGGGGACAGGGGGGTAGGGAGACCCAGTACTTC
>15|TRBV2|TRBD2|TRBJ2-3|-
CASRLTSGGHETQYF
TGTGCCAGCAGGTTAACTAGCGGGGGGCATGAGACGCAGTATTTT
>11|TRBV27|-|TRBJ1-2|-
CASSRGYGYTF
TGTGCCAGCAGTCGGGGTTATGGCTACACCTTC
>14|TRBV6-5|TRBD1|TRBJ2-7|-
CASSYVGTGDEQYF
TGTGCCAGCAGTTACGTTGGGACAGGGGACGAGCAGTACTTC
>15|TRBV6-5|TRBD2|TRBJ2-3|-
CASSYGGGARDTQYF
TGTGCCAGCAGTTACGGCGGGGGGGCCCGAGATACGCAGTATTTT